This TCR beta chain was recorded in a study of cytomegalovirus exposure and HLA in healthy donors. Primers included in the PCR were 60 Vbeta and 13 Jbeta primers. Assay: immunoSEQ multiplex PCR; the TCRdb copy retains only in-frame clones and omits some. Among about 140,000 clones listed, 73% were seen once. Germline V gene sequence: CDR1 SGHRS, CDR2 YFSETQ. The CDR3 spans 12 residues. Material for sequencing was PBMCs. The chain is built from TRBV5-1 and TRBJ2-5; D uncertain. Gene TRBJ2-7 matches the end of the DNA better, so the J call may be wrong. The receptor was isolated from a woman aged 40 to 55 in good health and CMV-seronegative. The CDR3, as DNA: TGCGCCAGCAGCTTGGCCCCCTACGAGCAGTACTTC. Its translation: CASSLAPYEQYF.